Sequencing of this T cell receptor beta chain was carried out in a study of cytomegalovirus exposure and HLA in healthy donors. Turning to the study itself: Genetic ancestry analysis placed around four fifths of the 300 to 400 donors that were genotyped in the Caucasian-associated cluster.

The PCR used 60 Vbeta and 13 Jbeta primers. The protocol was immunoSEQ multiplex PCR, while the TCRdb copy is restricted to in-frame clones and leaves out a portion. The sample holds about 260,000 clones, almost 85% seen once. In its sample, this clone was seen a few times. What it recognizes is unknown. Study results and caveats: In a later analysis, HLA-associated TCR beta chains were more clonally expanded than equally common others. With further analysis later on, most CMV-associated TCR beta chains appeared HLA-restricted. Exclusion as indistinguishable affected some V segments, including TRBV6-2 and TRBV6-3.

CDR3 length: 16 amino acids. Germline assignment: CDR1 MDHEN and CDR2 SYDVKM. V was cut by 7 bases and J by 0 bases, with 19 bases left in between. V gene TRBV28 combines with J gene TRBJ2-7; D gene uncertain. Input material: PBMCs. This sequence was found in a woman aged 40-49 years in good health and CMV-seropositive. This CDR3 reads CASTPIRRVSSYEQYF. The CDR3 DNA reads TGTGCCAGCACTCCTATCCGCCGGGTAAGCTCCTACGAGCAGTACTTC.